These 19 T cell receptor beta chains share one sample of origin, sequenced in a study of CD8 T cells in ankylosing spondylitis. TCRdb processed the 5' RACE reads anew with MiXCR; each CDR3 protein has one entry. This repertoire shows a few hundred thousand distinct CDR3 sequences, roughly 20% found once; its top ten account for around 7.8%. Sequencing input: blood, either unsorted or a sorted T cell fraction (not recorded which). These receptors originate from a male donor with ankylosing spondylitis or in good health (not recorded which).

The chain uses TRBV28 and TRBJ2-3; D may be TRBD1 (7 bases). There are 14 residues in the CDR3. Trimming took off 4 bases at V and 5 bases at J, with 13 bases between the two ends. Germline CDR1 and CDR2: MDHEN and SYDVKM. For the CDR3, the DNA is TGTGCCAGCAGTTCGCAGGGGGGTCGAGATACGCAGTATTTT. It yields the protein CASSSQGGRDTQYF.

In DNA form, the CDR3 reads TGCGCCAGCAGTTGGTTCTACGAGCAGTACGTC. This sequence encodes CASSWFYEQYV. This chain connects TRBV5-1 to TRBJ2-7; D gene uncertain. The CDR3 has 11 residues. Deletions cut 5 bases from V and 3 bases from J, with 6 bases between. Per the germline V gene, CDR1 is SGHRS and CDR2 is YFSETQ.

The table lists this clonotype with a few counts. V is TRBV5-1 and J is TRBJ1-6; D gene uncertain. The CDR3 spans 14 residues. Per germline, CDR1 SGHRS and CDR2 YFSETQ. The ends were cut back, 8 bases at V and 0 bases at J, with 9 bases in the middle. Written as DNA, the CDR3 is TGCGCCAGATCGCCCAGCTCCTATAATTCACCCCTCCACTTT. It translates to CARSPSSYNSPLHF.

The rearrangement joins TRBV7-3 to TRBJ2-1; D is tentatively TRBD1 or TRBD2 (6 bases each). The CDR3 spans 13 residues. Germline CDR1 is SGHTA and CDR2 is FQGTGA. V was pared by 5 bases and J by 7 bases, with 12 bases between. CDR3 sequence: CASSNRDLNEQFF. CDR3 DNA: TGTGCCAGCAGCAACAGGGACTTGAATGAGCAGTTCTTC.

There are a few counts of this clonotype. J is TRBJ2-1 and V is TRBV5-1; 8 bases are a match to TRBD2. The CDR3 contains 17 residues. Germline V CDR1 and CDR2: SGHRS, YFSETQ. V lost 0 bases to trimming and J lost 0 bases; unmatched junction nucleotides: 5. As DNA, the CDR3 is TGCGCCAGCAGCTTGGCCGTAACTAGCGGCTCCTACAATGAGCAGTTCTTC. Translation gives CASSLAVTSGSYNEQFF.

The table lists this clonotype with many counts. V gene TRBV12-3 or TRBV12-4 combines with J gene TRBJ1-5; D is unresolved. The CDR3 has 12 residues. Trimming removed 6 bases at V and 7 bases at J, with 10 bases between. The CDR3 protein is CASSSRLQPQHF. The CDR3, as DNA: TGTGCCAGCAGCTCCCGACTCCAGCCCCAGCATTTT.

This clonotype was recorded a few times. DNA for the CDR3: TGTGCCAGCAGCCAACTACAGTATAATTCACCCCTCCACTTT. It encodes CASSQLQYNSPLHF. The genes are TRBV3-1 and TRBJ1-6; D remains unclear. This CDR3 spans 14 amino acids. Trimming cost V 2 bases and J 4 bases, with 6 bases left between them. The germline V gene has CDR1 LGHDT and CDR2 YNNKEL (reference sequence).

This clonotype showed up just a few times. The rearrangement joins TRBV2 to TRBJ1-3; TRBD1 might be the D (6 bases). Germline V gene sequence: CDR1 SNHLY, CDR2 FYNNEI. Trimming left V 6 bases short and J 2 bases short, with 8 bases between. This CDR3 comprises 13 residues. CDR3 bases: TGTGCCAGCAGGAGGACAGCTGGAAACACCATATATTTT. Its protein product is CASRRTAGNTIYF.

The V gene is TRBV5-1, the J gene TRBJ2-3; unclear D gene. CDR3 length equals 14 residues. Looked up from germline, CDR1 is SGHRS and CDR2 is YFSETQ. Deletions cut 0 bases from V and 5 bases from J, with 10 bases between. CDR3 bases: TGCGCCAGCAGCTTGGCCCCGGGTAGAGATACGCAGTATTTT. Translating gives CASSLAPGRDTQYF.

This clonotype has more than one count but fewer than ten. The chain links TRBV30 to TRBJ1-1; possibly TRBD1 for D (6 bases). CDR1 is GTSNPN, CDR2 SVGIG, per germline (reference sequence). CDR3 length: 13 amino acids. Trimming stripped 3 bases from V and 3 bases from J, with 11 bases between. The CDR3 sequence is CAWSGRGDTEAFF. CDR3 nucleotides: TGTGCCTGGAGCGGCAGGGGAGACACTGAAGCTTTCTTT.

In this sample, this clonotype turned up a few times. The chain employs TRBV20-1 and TRBJ2-5; TRBD2 agrees at 11 bases. V gave up 0 bases and J gave up 1 base; unmatched junction bases: 7. CDR3 length equals 17 residues. Germline V gene sequence: CDR1 DFQATT, CDR2 SNEGSKA (reference sequence). The CDR3 loop is CSARDPTSGISQETQYF. CDR3 DNA: TGCAGTGCTAGAGATCCGACTAGCGGGATTTCCCAAGAGACCCAGTACTTC.

The chain recombines TRBV7-6 with TRBJ1-5; possibly TRBD1 for D (5 bases). Germline loops: CDR1 SGHVS, CDR2 FNYEAQ. The CDR3 is 14 amino acids. V lost 4 bases to trimming and J lost 9 bases, with 16 bases between them. CDR3: CASSSRQGVGPQHF. The CDR3 DNA is TGTGCCAGCAGCTCACGTCAGGGAGTTGGGCCCCAGCATTTT.

The gene calls are TRBV5-1 and TRBJ1-1; D gene ambiguous. The length of the CDR3 is 14 residues. Germline CDR1 SGHRS, CDR2 YFSETQ. With 5 bases removed from V and 0 bases from J, the gap between germline ends came to 11 bases. CDR3 sequence: CASRTQNMNTEAFF. The DNA for the CDR3 is TGCGCCAGCAGGACACAGAACATGAACACTGAAGCTTTCTTT.

The chain uses TRBV29-1 and TRBJ2-1; the match to TRBD2 covers 14 bases. The CDR3 is 14 amino acids. The germline CDR1 and CDR2 sequences are SQVTM and ANQGSEA. The V gene end was trimmed by 7 bases and the J gene end by 6 bases; junction bases not matched to a gene: 5. This CDR3 is CSARTSGGFNEQFF. DNA of the CDR3: TGCAGCGCCAGGACTAGCGGGGGGTTCAATGAGCAGTTCTTC.

This clonotype came up once. The genes are TRBV28 and TRBJ2-3; 9 bases align to TRBD2. After removal of 9 bases from V and 2 bases from J, the junction contained 9 bases not matched to a gene. Germline V gene sequence: CDR1 MDHEN, CDR2 SYDVKM. The CDR3 length is 15 residues. CDR3 loop: CASQAGGTVTDTQYF. CDR3 nucleotide sequence: TGTGCCAGTCAAGCGGGGGGCACCGTCACAGATACGCAGTATTTT.

This clonotype was counted a few times. J is TRBJ2-5 and V is TRBV2, with D possibly TRBD2 on 5 matching bases. Trimming stripped 9 bases from V and 4 bases from J, with 15 bases between. The V gene's germline CDR1 is SNHLY and CDR2 FYNNEI. The CDR3 is made up of 13 amino acids. The CDR3, as DNA: TGTGCCAGTGAAAGAGGGATTCTAGAGACCCAGTACTTC. Translation: CASERGILETQYF.

This clonotype has just a few counts. The chain has TRBV6-5 and TRBJ2-1; the D is unclear. Germline V CDR1 and CDR2: MNHEY, SVGAGI. The CDR3 is made up of 12 amino acids. V was clipped by 5 bases and J by 7 bases, with 9 bases between them. The CDR3 bases are TGTGCCAGCAGTGACCCATTTAATGAGCAGTTCTTC. This encodes CASSDPFNEQFF.

The chain carries TRBV3-1 and TRBJ2-1; 8 positions agree with TRBD2. The trim removed 0 bases at V and 5 bases at J, leaving 3 bases unmatched. Germline V gives CDR1 LGHDT, CDR2 YNNKEL (reference sequence). CDR3 length equals 15 residues. As DNA, the CDR3 is TGTGCCAGCAGCCAAGACGGGGGGGGGAACAATGAGCAGTTCTTC. This translates into CASSQDGGGNNEQFF.

This clonotype was counted a few times. Here the CDR3 reads CSASTSGRDNEQFF. DNA for the CDR3: TGCAGTGCTAGTACTAGCGGGAGAGACAATGAGCAGTTCTTC. This sequence joins TRBV20-1 and TRBJ2-1, with 11 nucleotides matching TRBD2. J gave up 5 bases and V 3 bases, and 3 bases lay outside the gene matches. CDR1 is DFQATT and CDR2 is SNEGSKA in the germline V gene (reference sequence). The CDR3 length is 14 residues.